Below are 24 T cell receptor beta chains sequenced from a single sample in a study of cytomegalovirus exposure and HLA in healthy donors. Only in-frame clones appear in the TCRdb table, and some are missing; sequencing was by immunoSEQ multiplex PCR. The sample yields about 150,000 clones, around 88% seen once. What was sequenced was PBMCs. The receptors were sampled from a man younger than 30 in good health and CMV-seropositive.

The chain couples TRBV5-6 to TRBJ1-6, with TRBD1 as a possible D gene (6 bases). The CDR3 is 17 amino acids. The germline V gene has CDR1 SGHDT and CDR2 YYEEEE. With 3 bases removed from V and 8 bases from J, the gap between germline ends came to 21 bases. CDR3 residues: CASSSYQGSLMDSPLHF. The CDR3 DNA reads TGTGCCAGCAGCTCCTACCAGGGGTCGCTTATGGATTCACCCCTCCACTTT.

The CDR3 DNA sequence: TGTGCCAGCAGCGTCGTGGAGTCGTCTGAAAAACTGTTTTTT. Encoded protein: CASSVVESSEKLFF. The chain is built from TRBV7-9 and TRBJ1-4; D gene ambiguous. This CDR3 contains 14 residues. Germline V gene lookup returns CDR1 SEHNR and CDR2 FQNEAQ (reference sequence). V was trimmed by 5 bases and J by 7 bases, leaving 14 bases between them.

V usage is TRBV5-4 and J usage is TRBJ2-6; D might be TRBD1 (6 bases). The CDR3 totals 16 residues. Trimming pared 4 bases from V and 4 bases from J, leaving 15 bases between. Per the germline V gene, CDR1 is SGHNT and CDR2 is YYREEE (reference sequence). The CDR3 is CASSPPGVEGANVLTF. The CDR3, as DNA: TGTGCCAGCAGCCCACCAGGGGTGGAGGGGGCCAACGTCCTGACTTTC.

The rearrangement joins TRBV27 to TRBJ2-3; D possibly corresponds to TRBD2 (6 bases). The germline V gene has CDR1 MNHEY and CDR2 SMNVEV (reference sequence). The CDR3 sequence is 15 residues long. Between the trimmed V and J ends, which lost 7 bases and 3 bases, there was a span of 17 bases. The DNA for the CDR3 is TGTGCCAGCAACCTAGCGAACTCAAATACAGATACGCAGTATTTT. Encoded protein: CASNLANSNTDTQYF.

The rearrangement joins TRBV6-4 to TRBJ1-5; 7 positions match TRBD1. Germline-derived CDR1 and CDR2 are MRHNA and SNTAGT. V shed 2 bases and J 2 bases; nucleotides not matched to a gene: 6. CDR3 length: 16 residues. Written as DNA, the CDR3 is TGTGCCAGCAGTGACCGGATAACAGGGGGCAATCAGCCCCAGCATTTT. Translating gives CASSDRITGGNQPQHF.

V usage is TRBV28 and J usage is TRBJ1-4; 8 nucleotides align to TRBD1. This CDR3 comprises 16 residues. With V trimmed by 5 bases and J by 7 bases, 12 bases remained unmatched. Germline CDR1 and CDR2: MDHEN and SYDVKM. CDR3 amino acids: CASSHGGTGGREKLFF. CDR3 coding DNA: TGTGCCAGCAGTCATGGGGGGACAGGCGGGCGTGAAAAACTGTTTTTT. The entire variable domain, with the rest obtained from reference TRBV28 and TRBJ1-4, is as follows: DVKVTQSSRYLVKRTGEKVFLECVQDMDHENMFWYRQDPGLGLRLIYFSYDVKMKEKGDIPEGYSVSREKKERFSLILESASTNQTSMYLCASSHGGTGGREKLFFGSGTQLSVL.

This chain joins TRBV7-9 and TRBJ1-6, with 10 bases lining up with TRBD1. Germline V gives CDR1 SEHNR, CDR2 FQNEAQ (reference sequence). This CDR3 has 14 amino acids. V was pared by 1 base and J by 9 bases, with 0 bases of the junction left unmatched. CDR3 loop: CASSLGDRGSPLHF. Written as DNA, the CDR3 is TGTGCCAGCAGCTTAGGGGACAGGGGTTCACCCCTCCACTTT.

The genes are TRBV2 and TRBJ2-5; weak D call: TRBD2 (6 bases). In germline, CDR1 is SNHLY, CDR2 FYNNEI. The CDR3 extends over 12 amino acids. Trimming pared 6 bases from V and 7 bases from J, leaving 12 bases between. CDR3: CASSRETGTQYF. In DNA form, the CDR3 reads TGTGCCAGCAGCCGGGAGACGGGGACCCAGTACTTC.

V and J are TRBV10-1 and TRBJ1-6, with D tentatively TRBD1 (5 bases). Germline V gene sequence: CDR1 WNHNN, CDR2 SYGVQD (reference sequence). V lost 0 bases and J 6 bases, leaving 27 bases between the germline ends. The CDR3 runs to 21 residues. The DNA for the CDR3 is TGCGCCAGCAGTGAGTCGAGCGTTATGTTGGAACCGCGACAGATTAATTCACCCCTCCACTTT. It codes for CASSESSVMLEPRQINSPLHF.

The chain recombines TRBV7-3 with TRBJ2-3; D remains ambiguous. Germline CDR1 reads SGHTA; CDR2 reads FQGTGA. The CDR3 contains 14 residues. The V end was cut by 1 base, the J end by 8 bases, with 13 bases between. CDR3 bases: TGTGCCAGCAGCTTAAAGGCATCGTGGGCTACGCAGTATTTT. Encoded protein: CASSLKASWATQYF.

The gene calls are TRBV19 and TRBJ2-5; maybe TRBD1 (6 bases). The CDR3 extends over 18 amino acids. V was shortened by 0 bases and J by 5 bases, with 22 bases between the two germline ends. Germline loops: CDR1 LNHDA, CDR2 SQIVND (reference sequence). CDR3 in DNA: TGTGCCAGTAGTATAGAGGAACAGGGCGGCCTTAGATTGGAGACCCAGTACTTC. Translated, it gives CASSIEEQGGLRLETQYF.

The chain links TRBV6-6 to TRBJ1-5; weak D call: TRBD1 (6 bases). CDR1 is MNHNY, CDR2 SVGAGI, per germline (reference sequence). The ends were cut back, 6 bases at V and 4 bases at J, with 13 bases in the middle. This CDR3 region has 14 residues. The CDR3 nucleotides read TGTGCCAGCAGCCACGGACAGCCTAATCAGCCCCAGCATTTT. This codes for CASSHGQPNQPQHF.

The chain carries TRBV27 and TRBJ2-7; D is uncertain. V was clipped by 3 bases and J by 0 bases, with 6 bases between them. Germline V CDR1 and CDR2: MNHEY, SMNVEV (reference sequence). There are 13 residues in the CDR3. CDR3 DNA: TGTGCCAGCAGTTTTACTTCCTCCTACGAGCAGTACTTC. Protein product: CASSFTSSYEQYF.

The genes are TRBV27 and TRBJ2-3, with D perhaps TRBD2 (5 bases). Germline V gene data show CDR1 as MNHEY and CDR2 as SMNVEV (reference sequence). Trimming took off 5 bases at V and 3 bases at J, with 15 bases between the two ends. There are 15 residues in the CDR3. CDR3 DNA sequence: TGTGCCAGCAGTCCCGGGCCCGGGAAGACAGATACGCAGTATTTT. This encodes CASSPGPGKTDTQYF.

This clone is medium-sized within its sample. The chain links TRBV5-6 to TRBJ1-1; TRBD1 agrees at 8 bases. The trim removed 4 bases at V and 1 base at J, leaving 9 bases unmatched. The CDR3 has 16 amino acids. Looked up from germline, CDR1 is SGHDT and CDR2 is YYEEEE. CDR3 sequence: CASSVFGQGGNTEAFF. DNA of the CDR3: TGTGCCAGCAGCGTATTTGGACAGGGAGGGAACACTGAAGCTTTCTTT.

This rearrangement joins TRBV2 to TRBJ1-2; D is ambiguous. The CDR3 is made up of 15 amino acids. Per the germline V gene, CDR1 is SNHLY and CDR2 is FYNNEI. V lost 2 bases to trimming and J lost 6 bases, with 16 bases between them. CDR3 region: CASSENRGETNGYTF. For the CDR3, the DNA is TGTGCCAGCAGTGAAAATAGAGGAGAGACGAATGGCTACACCTTC.

The gene calls are TRBV6-5 and TRBJ1-3; D is ambiguous. Trimming took 2 bases from V and 2 from J, leaving 10 bases between them. This CDR3 contains 15 residues. Germline V lookup: CDR1 MNHEY, CDR2 SVGAGI. The CDR3 region is CASSYEGGPGNTIYF. CDR3 sequence (DNA): TGTGCCAGCAGTTACGAGGGAGGCCCTGGAAACACCATATATTTT.

This clone was recorded a few times. The rearrangement joins TRBV7-2 to TRBJ2-7; TRBD2 matches 7 bases. The germline V gene encodes CDR1 SGHTA and CDR2 FQGNSA. The trim removed 3 bases at V and 4 bases at J, leaving 9 bases unmatched. The CDR3 is 15 amino acids. In DNA, the CDR3 is TGTGCCAGCAGCTTGGAGAGACACGGGGGGTACGAGCAGTACTTC. Its protein product is CASSLERHGGYEQYF.

The chain is built from TRBV2 and TRBJ1-6, with D maybe TRBD1 (6 bases). This CDR3 is 13 amino acids long. V lost 8 bases and J 8 bases, leaving 13 bases between the germline ends. CDR1 SNHLY and CDR2 FYNNEI come from the germline V gene. CDR3: CASGGQGDSPLHF. The CDR3 DNA follows: TGTGCCAGCGGGGGCCAGGGTGATTCACCCCTCCACTTT.

The V gene is TRBV6-6, the J gene TRBJ2-7; TRBD2 might be the D (5 bases). V shed 0 bases and J shed 5 bases, with 14 bases lying between them. The CDR3 sequence is 15 residues long. The germline V gene has CDR1 MNHNY and CDR2 SVGAGI (reference sequence). The CDR3 sequence: CASSYSARGKNEQYF. CDR3 nucleotides: TGTGCCAGCAGTTACTCCGCTCGGGGAAAGAACGAGCAGTACTTC.

The chain recombines TRBV19 with TRBJ2-1, with 11 bases that match TRBD2. The CDR3 is made up of 16 amino acids. Unmatched junction bases numbered 8, after V lost 3 bases and J lost 7 bases. In germline, CDR1 is LNHDA, CDR2 SQIVND (reference sequence). The chain's CDR3 is CASSILRGLAANEQFF. As DNA, the CDR3 is TGTGCCAGTAGTATCCTGAGGGGACTAGCGGCAAATGAGCAGTTCTTC.

This chain uses TRBV9 with TRBJ2-1; 12 nucleotides agree with TRBD2. The CDR3 consists of 15 residues. The J segment lost 5 bases and the V segment lost 4 bases, leaving 4 bases of the junction unmatched. The V gene's germline CDR1 is SGDLS and CDR2 YYNGEE. The CDR3 region is CASSRRTSGNNEQFF. The CDR3 nucleotides read TGTGCCAGCAGCCGAAGGACTAGCGGGAACAATGAGCAGTTCTTC.

DNA of the CDR3: TGTGCCTGGAGTAGGACTAGCGGGTTGAATGAGCAGTTCTTC. This translates into CAWSRTSGLNEQFF. The chain recombines TRBV30 with TRBJ2-1, with 11 bases that match TRBD2. This CDR3 contains 14 residues. Germline CDR1 and CDR2: GTSNPN and SVGIG (reference sequence). V dropped 2 bases and J dropped 7; count of bases not matched to a gene: 4.

The chain employs TRBV19 and TRBJ1-1; D gene unclear. Germline CDR1 is LNHDA and CDR2 is SQIVND (reference sequence). The CDR3 contains 14 residues. Between the trimmed V and J ends, which lost 1 base and 1 base, there was a span of 7 bases. CDR3 sequence (DNA): TGTGCCAGTAGTATAGTAGGCGGGAACACTGAAGCTTTCTTT. This sequence encodes CASSIVGGNTEAFF.